This TCR beta chain is drawn from a study of blood T cells in healthy people across ages. About 10 milliliters of peripheral blood were drawn from each donor into EDTA-treated tubes. Per sample, a minimum of 6 million PBMCs were isolated. Extracted total RNA amounted to at least 5.5 micrograms for each sample. Regarding the study as a whole: More naive CD4+ cells and higher diversity were found in long-lived than in aged donors.

As regards this clonotype: What it binds is not known.

A sample-barcoded 5' primer and a J-beta primer mix were used in a second PCR of about 7 to 12 cycles. TCRdb redid the calling of the 5' RACE reads with MiXCR, one entry per CDR3 protein. The sample includes about 940,000 distinct CDR3 sequences, 45% to 50% of them seen just once. The germline CDR1 and CDR2 sequences are MGHRA and YSYEKL. The CDR3 has 14 residues. The sequencing sample was made of blood. This sequence originates from a man aged 25 to 40 in good health. The V call is TRBV4-1, the J call TRBJ2-4; D might be TRBD1 (6 bases). The last part of the DNA fits TRBJ2-7 better; the J call may be wrong. As DNA, the CDR3 is TGCGCCAGCAGCTTTGGGACAAGCTCTTTCGAGCAGTACTTC. This sequence encodes CASSFGTSSFEQYF.